Below, 11 T cell receptor beta chains from the same sample are listed, as sequenced in a study of circulating and synovial CD4+ cells in juvenile arthritis. Only in-frame clones appear in the TCRdb table, and some are missing; sequencing was by immunoSEQ multiplex PCR. The sample lists fewer than 40,000 clones, around 95% occurring once. Material for sequencing was CD4+ T cells from blood. Receptors originate from a human donor with juvenile idiopathic arthritis.

This sequence joins TRBV18 and TRBJ1-1; D uncertain. Germline loops: CDR1 KGHSH, CDR2 LQKENI. Trimming cost V 5 bases and J 0 bases, with 7 bases left between them. This CDR3 contains 13 residues. The CDR3 region is CASSYGMNTEAFF. The DNA of the CDR3 is TGTGCCAGCTCATACGGGATGAACACTGAAGCTTTCTTT.

This chain connects TRBV27 to TRBJ2-7; TRBD2 matches 7 bases. This CDR3 is built from 14 residues. After removal of 3 bases from V and 5 bases from J, the junction contained 7 bases not matched to a gene. Germline CDR1 and CDR2: MNHEY and SMNVEV (reference sequence). CDR3 in DNA: TGTGCCAGCAGTTTGGCGGGAGCAACCCACGAGCAGTACTTC. This encodes CASSLAGATHEQYF.

The V gene is TRBV9, the J gene TRBJ1-5; D perhaps matches TRBD1 (6 bases). With 3 bases removed from V and 5 bases from J, the gap between germline ends came to 15 bases. The germline V gene encodes CDR1 SGDLS and CDR2 YYNGEE. The CDR3 runs 15 residues. The CDR3: CASSAQPTGDQPQHF. CDR3 nucleotides: TGTGCCAGCAGCGCCCAACCGACAGGAGATCAGCCCCAGCATTTT.

This sequence joins TRBV5-6 and TRBJ1-5; no definite D call. CDR1 and CDR2 from the germline V gene are SGHDT and YYEEEE. The CDR3 is 12 residues long. The germline V and J ends were trimmed by 4 bases and 5 bases, with 7 bases remaining between them. CDR3 bases: TGTGCCAGCAGCCGTCCAGATCAGCCCCAGCATTTT. The encoded protein is CASSRPDQPQHF.

The V gene is TRBV19, the J gene TRBJ1-5; D gene uncertain. The V and J ends lost 5 bases and 2 bases respectively, with 10 bases between them. Germline CDR1 and CDR2: LNHDA and SQIVND (reference sequence). The CDR3 runs to 14 residues. Here the CDR3 reads CASSSSGGNQPQHF. The CDR3 bases are TGTGCCAGTAGTTCCAGCGGGGGCAATCAGCCCCAGCATTTT. Filled out from reference TRBV19 and TRBJ1-5, the complete variable domain reads DGGITQSPKYLFRKEGQNVTLSCEQNLNHDAMYWYRQDPGQGLRLIYYSQIVNDFQKGDIAEGYSVSREKKESFPLTVTSAQKNPTAFYLCASSSSGGNQPQHFGDGTRLSIL.

This clone was recorded once. The chain recombines TRBV12-5 with TRBJ2-3; D perhaps matches TRBD2 (7 bases). Germline CDR1 LGHNT, CDR2 FRNRAP. Trimming took 5 bases from V and 5 from J, leaving 23 bases between them. This CDR3 contains 17 residues. The CDR3: CASGPSGWGGGIDTQYF. CDR3 coding DNA: TGTGCTAGTGGTCCCTCGGGATGGGGCGGGGGCATAGATACGCAGTATTTT.

The chain couples TRBV9 to TRBJ1-2; tentative D call: TRBD1 (6 bases). CDR1 is SGDLS and CDR2 is YYNGEE in the germline V gene. This CDR3 comprises 15 residues. V was cut by 3 bases and J by 5 bases, with 17 bases left in between. The CDR3 loop reads CASSAARTEAYGYTF. The DNA of the CDR3 is TGTGCCAGCAGCGCCGCTCGGACAGAGGCATATGGCTACACCTTC.

The V call is TRBV13, the J call TRBJ1-1, with unresolved D. The germline gives CDR1 PRHDT, CDR2 FYEKMQ (reference sequence). The CDR3 is made up of 15 amino acids. Between the trimmed V and J ends, which lost 5 bases and 1 base, there was a span of 14 bases. The CDR3: CASSIRRTPNTEAFF. The CDR3 nucleotides are TGTGCCAGCAGCATCCGACGGACTCCGAACACTGAAGCTTTCTTT.

The chain uses TRBV5-1 and TRBJ2-2; TRBD2 matches 8 bases. CDR1 is SGHRS, CDR2 YFSETQ, per germline. V lost 4 bases to trimming and J lost 6 bases; unmatched junction nucleotides: 8. The CDR3 extends over 15 amino acids. The DNA for the CDR3 is TGCGCCAGCAGCCGGTCCGGGGGGGCAGCCGGGGAGCTGTTTTTT. It is translated as CASSRSGGAAGELFF.

This chain's CDR3 is CASSAGTGRETQYF. DNA for the CDR3: TGTGCCAGCAGCGCCGGGACAGGGCGAGAGACCCAGTACTTC. The chain carries TRBV9 and TRBJ2-5; 9 nucleotides agree with TRBD1. Germline V lookup: CDR1 SGDLS, CDR2 YYNGEE. The V segment lost 3 bases and the J segment 4 bases; nucleotides outside the gene matches: 4. There are 14 residues in the CDR3.

The chain combines TRBV6-5 with TRBJ2-4; unclear D gene. The CDR3 extends over 15 amino acids. Trimming cost V 2 bases and J 5 bases, with 13 bases left between them. Germline V gives CDR1 MNHEY, CDR2 SVGAGI. The CDR3 region is CASSYLRGRENIQYF. CDR3 in DNA: TGTGCCAGCAGTTACCTGCGAGGCAGAGAAAACATTCAGTACTTC.